Listed below are T cell receptor beta chains from one sample, sequenced in a study of CD8 T cells in Susac syndrome. TCRdb re-analysed the immunoSEQ multiplex PCR reads in MiXCR, keeping a single row per CDR3 protein. The sample lists 65,000 to 90,000 distinct CDR3 sequences, over 85% occurring once. Sequenced input: CD8+ T cells from PBMCs. These receptors came from a human donor with multiple sclerosis. The CDR3 runs from the conserved cysteine through the conserved F or W. The D gene is left open where the match is weak. Clone size is given for some rows only: seen once, a few or many times, or a class if the clone is expanded.

d_call: NA; v_call: TRBV27; clone_size: NA; j_call: TRBJ1-5; cdr3_nt: TGTGCCAGCAGTATCGACTCGACAGTAAGCAATCAGCCCCAGCATTTT; cdr3_aa: CASSIDSTVSNQPQHF
d_call: NA; v_call: TRBV5-1; clone_size: NA; j_call: TRBJ2-3; cdr3_nt: TGCGCCAGCAGCTGGGATAAAGCAGATACGCAGTATTTT; cdr3_aa: CASSWDKADTQYF
d_call: NA; v_call: TRBV13; clone_size: NA; j_call: TRBJ1-5; cdr3_nt: TGTGCCAGCAGCCTCGGCGGGGAGGCCCAGCATTTT; cdr3_aa: CASSLGGEAQHF
d_call: NA; v_call: TRBV7-9; clone_size: NA; j_call: TRBJ2-4; cdr3_nt: TGTGCCAGCAGTTCGCCCCAGGGGAAAAACATTCAGTACTTC; cdr3_aa: CASSSPQGKNIQYF
d_call: TRBD2; v_call: TRBV27; clone_size: once; j_call: TRBJ2-7; cdr3_nt: TGTGCCAGCAGTCCGGGACTAGCTTTTAACGAGCAGTACTTC; cdr3_aa: CASSPGLAFNEQYF
d_call: NA; v_call: TRBV19; clone_size: NA; j_call: TRBJ1-1; cdr3_nt: TGTGCCAGTCGCGAAGCCACGTCAACTGAAGCTTTCTTT; cdr3_aa: CASREATSTEAFF
d_call: NA; v_call: TRBV7-9; clone_size: NA; j_call: TRBJ1-2; cdr3_nt: TGTGCCAGCAGCCCGGCCCCTACCAGCGCGAACTATGGCTACACCTTC; cdr3_aa: CASSPAPTSANYGYTF
d_call: NA; v_call: TRBV13; clone_size: NA; j_call: TRBJ2-5; cdr3_nt: TGTGCCAGCAGCCATATCGCTCTCCAAGAGACCCAGTACTTC; cdr3_aa: CASSHIALQETQYF
d_call: TRBD2; v_call: TRBV9; clone_size: NA; j_call: TRBJ2-7; cdr3_nt: TGTGCCAGCAGCGTAGATTTGGGACTAGCGAACGAGCAGTACTTC; cdr3_aa: CASSVDLGLANEQYF
d_call: TRBD1; v_call: TRBV5-6; clone_size: NA; j_call: TRBJ1-2; cdr3_nt: TGTGCCAGCAGCTTGGGACAGGGGGGGAACTATGGCTACACCTTC; cdr3_aa: CASSLGQGGNYGYTF
d_call: TRBD2; v_call: TRBV20-1; clone_size: NA; j_call: TRBJ2-5; cdr3_nt: TGCAGTGCCCGAAGCGGGGGCCTGTACCAAGAGACCCAGTACTTC; cdr3_aa: CSARSGGLYQETQYF
d_call: TRBD2; v_call: TRBV9; clone_size: NA; j_call: TRBJ2-1; cdr3_nt: TGTGCCAGCAGCGGATTGGGGGGGACGAGGGATGAGCAGTTCTTC; cdr3_aa: CASSGLGGTRDEQFF
d_call: NA; v_call: TRBV6-5; clone_size: NA; j_call: TRBJ2-7; cdr3_nt: TGTGCCAGCAGTTACTCGGCGGAGAACGAGCAGTACTTC; cdr3_aa: CASSYSAENEQYF
d_call: TRBD2; v_call: TRBV27; clone_size: NA; j_call: TRBJ2-7; cdr3_nt: TGTGCCAGCAGTCAGAGCGGGGTTAAGGACGAGCAGTACTTC; cdr3_aa: CASSQSGVKDEQYF
d_call: TRBD1; v_call: TRBV30; clone_size: NA; j_call: TRBJ2-2; cdr3_nt: TGTGCCTGGACGTCGGGGACAGGGGCTACCGGGGAGCTGTTTTTT; cdr3_aa: CAWTSGTGATGELFF
d_call: NA; v_call: TRBV7-6; clone_size: NA; j_call: TRBJ2-7; cdr3_nt: TGTGCCAGCAGCTCGGGGGGCGCCTTCGCCGAGCCGTACTTC; cdr3_aa: CASSSGGAFAEPYF
d_call: NA; v_call: TRBV12-3/TRBV12-4; clone_size: NA; j_call: TRBJ1-1; cdr3_nt: TGTGCCAGCAGTTTGTGGGGAGAAGCTTTCTTT; cdr3_aa: CASSLWGEAFF
d_call: TRBD1; v_call: TRBV2; clone_size: once; j_call: TRBJ2-5; cdr3_nt: TGTGCCAGCAGTGGGGGACAGACCCCTCAAGAGACCCAGTACTTC; cdr3_aa: CASSGGQTPQETQYF
d_call: NA; v_call: TRBV7-2; clone_size: NA; j_call: TRBJ2-6; cdr3_nt: TGTGCCAGCAGCTTAAATCCCTCAAGCTCTGGGGCCAACGTCCTGACTTTC; cdr3_aa: CASSLNPSSSGANVLTF
d_call: NA; v_call: TRBV9; clone_size: NA; j_call: TRBJ2-7; cdr3_nt: TGTGCCAGCAGCGTAGAAGGGTTTCCCCACTACGAGCAGTACTTC; cdr3_aa: CASSVEGFPHYEQYF
d_call: NA; v_call: TRBV19; clone_size: few; j_call: TRBJ1-6; cdr3_nt: TGTGCCAGTAGTTTTATGGTAGGATCACCCCTCCACTTT; cdr3_aa: CASSFMVGSPLHF
d_call: NA; v_call: TRBV27; clone_size: NA; j_call: TRBJ2-7; cdr3_nt: TGTGCCAGCAGTTTACGCGGGGCCAGGTCCTACGAGCAGTACTTC; cdr3_aa: CASSLRGARSYEQYF
d_call: NA; v_call: TRBV10-3; clone_size: NA; j_call: TRBJ2-5; cdr3_nt: TGTGCCATCAGTGAGCTAAGGAAAGAGACCCAGTACTTC; cdr3_aa: CAISELRKETQYF
d_call: NA; v_call: TRBV20-1; clone_size: NA; j_call: TRBJ2-1; cdr3_nt: TGCAGTGCTAGAGGACTAGGTCACGGTTATGAGCAGTTCTTC; cdr3_aa: CSARGLGHGYEQFF
d_call: NA; v_call: TRBV20-1; clone_size: NA; j_call: TRBJ2-3; cdr3_nt: TGCAGTGCTAGCGAGCCAGATACGCAGTATTTT; cdr3_aa: CSASEPDTQYF
d_call: NA; v_call: TRBV7-2; clone_size: NA; j_call: TRBJ2-3; cdr3_nt: TGTGCCAGCAGCTATGGACAGCTCACAGATACGCAGTATTTT; cdr3_aa: CASSYGQLTDTQYF
d_call: NA; v_call: TRBV14; clone_size: NA; j_call: TRBJ1-2; cdr3_nt: TGTGCCAGCAGCCAAGGGGGCGACTATGGCTACACCTTC; cdr3_aa: CASSQGGDYGYTF
d_call: NA; v_call: TRBV12-3/TRBV12-4; clone_size: NA; j_call: TRBJ2-7; cdr3_nt: TGTGCCAGCAGTTTCGGGGTCAGCACCTACGAGCAGTACTTC; cdr3_aa: CASSFGVSTYEQYF
d_call: NA; v_call: TRBV11-2; clone_size: NA; j_call: TRBJ2-4; cdr3_nt: TGTGCCAGCATGGGCCTAGCCAAAAACATTCAGTACTTC; cdr3_aa: CASMGLAKNIQYF
d_call: NA; v_call: TRBV4-1; clone_size: NA; j_call: TRBJ1-1; cdr3_nt: TGCGCCAGCAGCCAAGTCGGGGTCTCGAACACTGAAGCTTTCTTT; cdr3_aa: CASSQVGVSNTEAFF
d_call: NA; v_call: TRBV7-2; clone_size: NA; j_call: TRBJ2-4; cdr3_nt: TGTGCCAGCAGCTTATCCCCAGGGGCCAAAAACATTCAGTACTTC; cdr3_aa: CASSLSPGAKNIQYF
d_call: TRBD1; v_call: TRBV29-1; clone_size: once; j_call: TRBJ2-1; cdr3_nt: TGCAGCAGCACGGGACAGGCTTCTTTGAATGAGCAGTTCTTC; cdr3_aa: CSSTGQASLNEQFF
d_call: TRBD1; v_call: TRBV7-9; clone_size: once; j_call: TRBJ1-1; cdr3_nt: TGTGCCAGCAGCTTAGACGGGACAGGTTTCATGAACACTGAAGCTTTCTTT; cdr3_aa: CASSLDGTGFMNTEAFF
d_call: NA; v_call: TRBV14; clone_size: NA; j_call: TRBJ2-7; cdr3_nt: TGTGCCAGCAGCGGGATGACATACCAAGGTTCCTACGAGCAGTACTTC; cdr3_aa: CASSGMTYQGSYEQYF
d_call: TRBD1; v_call: TRBV29-1; clone_size: NA; j_call: TRBJ2-4; cdr3_nt: TGCAGCGTACTTTCCGGGACAGGGGAGAGGGGCAAAAACATTCAGTACTTC; cdr3_aa: CSVLSGTGERGKNIQYF
d_call: TRBD2; v_call: TRBV5-1; clone_size: once; j_call: TRBJ2-3; cdr3_nt: TGCGCCAGCAGCCCCCGACTAGCGGGAAACGCAGATACGCAGTATTTT; cdr3_aa: CASSPRLAGNADTQYF
d_call: NA; v_call: TRBV12-3/TRBV12-4; clone_size: NA; j_call: TRBJ1-1; cdr3_nt: TGTGCCAGCAGTTTAGCGCCGGAGGGTACGTCTGAAGCTTTCTTT; cdr3_aa: CASSLAPEGTSEAFF
d_call: NA; v_call: TRBV5-1; clone_size: NA; j_call: TRBJ2-3; cdr3_nt: TGCGCCAGCAGCCTGACCGGTCATGGCACAGATACGCAGTATTTT; cdr3_aa: CASSLTGHGTDTQYF
d_call: NA; v_call: TRBV19; clone_size: NA; j_call: TRBJ2-1; cdr3_nt: TGTGCCAGTAGTAGGCGTAGAAGCGATGGGAATGAGCAGTTCTTC; cdr3_aa: CASSRRRSDGNEQFF
d_call: NA; v_call: TRBV14; clone_size: NA; j_call: TRBJ2-7; cdr3_nt: TGTGCCAGCAGCCAACGAGAAGGATCCTACGAGCAGTACTTC; cdr3_aa: CASSQREGSYEQYF
d_call: NA; v_call: TRBV27; clone_size: NA; j_call: TRBJ1-1; cdr3_nt: TGTGCCAGCAGTTTATCCTCAGACACTGAAGCTTTCTTT; cdr3_aa: CASSLSSDTEAFF
d_call: TRBD1; v_call: TRBV29-1; clone_size: once; j_call: TRBJ2-4; cdr3_nt: TGCAGCGTTGGAGCCCAGGGGGTTAGTGAAGACATTCAGTACTTC; cdr3_aa: CSVGAQGVSEDIQYF
d_call: NA; v_call: TRBV9; clone_size: NA; j_call: TRBJ1-4; cdr3_nt: TGTGCCAGCTCGAACCCGGGAAGTAATGAAAAACTGTTTTTT; cdr3_aa: CASSNPGSNEKLFF
d_call: NA; v_call: TRBV11-2; clone_size: NA; j_call: TRBJ2-7; cdr3_nt: TGTGCCAGCAGCTCCCTGATGCAGGGATGGGGTTACGAGCAGTACTTC; cdr3_aa: CASSSLMQGWGYEQYF
d_call: NA; v_call: TRBV6-5; clone_size: NA; j_call: TRBJ2-7; cdr3_nt: TGTGCCAGCAGCTCACAGGGCAACGAGCAGTACTTC; cdr3_aa: CASSSQGNEQYF
d_call: NA; v_call: TRBV27; clone_size: NA; j_call: TRBJ1-2; cdr3_nt: TGTGCCAGCAGTTTATCACGTGGGCCTCACGGCTACACCTTC; cdr3_aa: CASSLSRGPHGYTF
d_call: NA; v_call: TRBV29-1; clone_size: NA; j_call: TRBJ2-7; cdr3_nt: TGCAGCGTTGAAACCGCAGGGGACTACGAGCAGTACTTC; cdr3_aa: CSVETAGDYEQYF
d_call: NA; v_call: TRBV6-6; clone_size: NA; j_call: TRBJ2-5; cdr3_nt: TGTGCCAGCGCGTCAGGTCCTGGGGAGACCCAGTACTTC; cdr3_aa: CASASGPGETQYF
d_call: TRBD2; v_call: TRBV12-5; clone_size: NA; j_call: TRBJ2-1; cdr3_nt: TGTGCTAGTGGTTTAGGGGGGAGCGGGGGTGAGCAGTTCTTC; cdr3_aa: CASGLGGSGGEQFF
d_call: TRBD1; v_call: TRBV29-1; clone_size: NA; j_call: TRBJ2-7; cdr3_nt: TGCAGCGTTCTGGCTCAGGGGGCTAATCGAGGAACCTACGAGCAGTACTTC; cdr3_aa: CSVLAQGANRGTYEQYF
d_call: TRBD1; v_call: TRBV12-3/TRBV12-4; clone_size: NA; j_call: TRBJ1-2; cdr3_nt: TGTGCCAGCAGTTTATCGGGACAGCTATATGGCTACACCTTC; cdr3_aa: CASSLSGQLYGYTF
d_call: NA; v_call: TRBV3-1; clone_size: NA; j_call: TRBJ2-5; cdr3_nt: TGTGCCAGCCGCGGGGTCCAAGAGACCCAGTACTTC; cdr3_aa: CASRGVQETQYF
d_call: NA; v_call: TRBV5-1; clone_size: NA; j_call: TRBJ2-2; cdr3_nt: TGCGCCAGCGAGCTGGGGTACGGAAGTACGACCGGGGAGCTGTTTTTT; cdr3_aa: CASELGYGSTTGELFF
d_call: NA; v_call: TRBV28; clone_size: NA; j_call: TRBJ2-4; cdr3_nt: TGTGCCAGCAGTTTAACCGGGGGCAGGGACATTCAGTACTTC; cdr3_aa: CASSLTGGRDIQYF
d_call: TRBD2; v_call: TRBV20-1; clone_size: once; j_call: TRBJ2-3; cdr3_nt: TGCAGTGCTAGAGATCGCGGGACTAACACAGATACGCAGTATTTT; cdr3_aa: CSARDRGTNTDTQYF